This T cell receptor beta chain originates from a study of CXCR3-negative and CXCR3-positive naive CD8 T cells. Germline V CDR1 and CDR2: MDHEN, SYDVKM. The CDR3 runs 17 residues. It was by 5' RACE with UMI labels that the TRB cDNA libraries were prepared. No DNA is given; TCRdb re-called the 5' RACE reads and lists each CDR3 protein once. The sample is made up of about 58,000 distinct CDR3 sequences, and the top ten hold around 0.45% of it. Cells classed as naive CD8+ T cells were CD45RO-CCR7+CD27+CD95-. V is TRBV28 and J is TRBJ2-1; TCRdb selects TRBD2, and the lack of DNA leaves this call unchecked. This clonotype originated in a human donor in good health. Some clones in this sample may be carry-over from other donors' samples. Source material: naive CXCR3- CD8+ T cells from blood. Stated subset: CD45RO-CCR7+CD27+CD95- naive CD8+ T cells lacking CXCR3 (TNR3-). This CDR3 reads CASSLAPGLAGRNEQFF.